The present T cell receptor beta chain was sequenced within a study of coeliac disease. Remarks on this clone: As yet, its antigen is unknown.

General observations from the study: In active celiac disease, intraepithelial and lamina propria TRB and TRG repertoires were less clonal than controls.

This CDR3 spans 12 amino acids. In germline, CDR1 is MNHNS, CDR2 SASEGT. J gave up 6 bases and V 5 bases, and 1 base lay outside the gene matches. Each fraction contributed one approximately 490,000-cell aliquot for sequencing. Libraries were prepared by immunoSEQ multiplex PCR; TCRdb keeps only in-frame clonotypes and omits some of them. The table includes thousands of clones, about 62% detected once. The V gene is TRBV6-1, the J gene TRBJ2-5, with 9 bases that match TRBD2. The sample was lymphocytes from the gut lamina propria. The clonotype comes from a man aged 55 to 70 with celiac disease on a gluten-free diet. The CDR3 region is CASSSGGKTQYF. CDR3 nucleotides: TGTGCCAGCAGTAGCGGGGGGAAGACCCAGTACTTC.